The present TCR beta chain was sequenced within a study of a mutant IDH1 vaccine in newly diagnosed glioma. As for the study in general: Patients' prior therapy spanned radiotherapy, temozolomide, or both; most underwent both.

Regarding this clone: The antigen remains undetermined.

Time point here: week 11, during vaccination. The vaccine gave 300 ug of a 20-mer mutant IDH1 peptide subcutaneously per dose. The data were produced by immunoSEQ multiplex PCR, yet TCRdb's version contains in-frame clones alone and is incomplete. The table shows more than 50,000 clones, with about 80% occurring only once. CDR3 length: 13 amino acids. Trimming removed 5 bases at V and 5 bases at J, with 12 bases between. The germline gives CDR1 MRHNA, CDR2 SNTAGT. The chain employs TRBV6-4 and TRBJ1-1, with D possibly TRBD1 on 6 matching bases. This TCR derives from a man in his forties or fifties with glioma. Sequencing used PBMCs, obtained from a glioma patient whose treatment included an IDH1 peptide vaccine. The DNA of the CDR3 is TGTGCCAGCAGTCCGACAGGCTTGACTGAAGCTTTCTTT. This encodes CASSPTGLTEAFF.